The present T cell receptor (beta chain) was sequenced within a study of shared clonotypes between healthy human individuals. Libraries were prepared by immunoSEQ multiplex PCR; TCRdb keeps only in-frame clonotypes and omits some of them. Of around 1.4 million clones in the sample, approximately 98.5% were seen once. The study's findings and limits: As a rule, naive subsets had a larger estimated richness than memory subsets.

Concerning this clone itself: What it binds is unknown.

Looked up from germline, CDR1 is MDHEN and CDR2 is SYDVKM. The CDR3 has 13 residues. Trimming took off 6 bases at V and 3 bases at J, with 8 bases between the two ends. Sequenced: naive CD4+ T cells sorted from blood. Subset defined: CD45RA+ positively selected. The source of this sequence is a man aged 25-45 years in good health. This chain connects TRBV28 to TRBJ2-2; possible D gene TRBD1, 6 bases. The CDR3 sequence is CASRQGYTGELFF. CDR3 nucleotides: TGTGCCAGCAGACAGGGTTACACCGGGGAGCTGTTTTTT.